Listed below are T cell receptor beta chains from one sample, sequenced in a study of read filtering for tumor transcriptome and immune sequencing. MiXCR, run by TCRdb on the reads, gives a single entry per CDR3 protein. Among about 37,000 distinct CDR3 sequences listed, over 9.5% were seen once. Source material: a population of CD138-negative cells sorted from bone marrow. The receptor set was obtained from a donor at least 40 years old with multiple myeloma. The CDR3 runs from the conserved cysteine through the conserved F or W. D genes are given only for firm matches. Clone size is shown for a subset of rows, as once, few, many or a class of expanded clone.

abundance	d_gene	v_gene	j_gene	CDR3nt	CDR3aa
many	.	TRBV28	TRBJ1-1	TGTGCCAGCAGACTCCGGGCTATAAACACTGAAGCTTTCTTT	CASRLRAINTEAFF
many	.	TRBV6-2/TRBV6-3	TRBJ2-6	TGTGCCAGCAGTTACTTAATCGGGGGCGCTTCTGGGGCCAACGTCCTGACTTTC	CASSYLIGGASGANVLTF
many	.	TRBV29-1	TRBJ2-1	TGCAGCGTTGAACTAGGGACGGCTAGCTCCTACAATGAGCAGTTCTTC	CSVELGTASSYNEQFF
many	.	TRBV2	TRBJ2-7	TGTGCCAGCCCGATTCCAGGCGAGCAGTACTTC	CASPIPGEQYF
.	TRBD1	TRBV28	TRBJ1-5	TGTGCCAGCAGTTCCCAACAGGGGCCGCCCCAGCATTTT	CASSSQQGPPQHF
many	.	TRBV7-6	TRBJ2-1	TGTGCCGCTGGGGGGCGGAATAATGAGCAGTTCTTC	CAAGGRNNEQFF
many	.	TRBV12-5	TRBJ1-1	TGTGCTAGTGGTTTAGGGGGGCTGAACACTGAAGCTTTCTTT	CASGLGGLNTEAFF
.	.	TRBV11-2	TRBJ2-3	TGTGCCAGCAGCTTACTTCCCTCTAGCACAGATACGCAGTATTTT	CASSLLPSSTDTQYF
many	TRBD2	TRBV12-3/TRBV12-4	TRBJ2-1	TGTGCCAGCAGTTTCGTAGCGGGGGAGAAACAGTTCTTC	CASSFVAGEKQFF
many	.	TRBV3-1	TRBJ2-1	TGTGCCAGCAGTGGATCTAGCGTAAGCTCCTACAATGAGCAGTTCTTC	CASSGSSVSSYNEQFF
few	.	TRBV28	TRBJ2-5	TGTGCCAGCAGTTCCAGGACCATCTTCGGGACCCAGTACTTC	CASSSRTIFGTQYF
many	TRBD1	TRBV11-2	TRBJ1-5	TGTGCCAGCAGCTTCGGACAGGGGTTAAGTCAGCCCCAGCATTTT	CASSFGQGLSQPQHF
many	.	TRBV12-3/TRBV12-4	TRBJ1-2	TGTGCCAGCAGTCCCGGACGGATCAATGGCTACACCTTC	CASSPGRINGYTF
.	.	TRBV27	TRBJ2-7	TGTGCCAGCAGCCCTCAAGGTGCAGGGTTGAGCGAGCAGTACTTC	CASSPQGAGLSEQYF
.	TRBD2	TRBV7-8	TRBJ2-5	TGTGCCAGCAGCTTAGGGGGGCGGGGGGTGGAGACCCAGTACTTC	CASSLGGRGVETQYF
many	.	TRBV29-1	TRBJ2-3	TGCAGCGCCCAAGTCGGGTCTGATACGCAGTATTTT	CSAQVGSDTQYF
many	.	TRBV12-3/TRBV12-4	TRBJ1-5	TGTGCCAGCAGTTTAAATCAGCCCCAGCATTTT	CASSLNQPQHF
medium-sized	TRBD2	TRBV29-1	TRBJ2-1	TGCAGCGTTGAGGCGGGACTAGACCTTGATGAGCAGTTCTTC	CSVEAGLDLDEQFF
many	.	TRBV12-3/TRBV12-4	TRBJ2-1	TGTGCCAGCAGTTTTTACGGATACAATGAGCAGTTCTTC	CASSFYGYNEQFF
.	.	TRBV6-6	TRBJ2-3	TGTGCCAGCACGTACACGGGACGGACCACAGATACGCAGTATTTT	CASTYTGRTTDTQYF
.	.	TRBV3-1	TRBJ2-4	TGTGCCAGCAGCCAAGCTGCGGCCAAAAACATTCAGTACTTC	CASSQAAAKNIQYF
.	TRBD2	TRBV9	TRBJ2-1	TGTGCCAGCAGCTCCCGGACTAGCGGGGGGGCCGTTGAGCAGTTCTTC	CASSSRTSGGAVEQFF
many	TRBD2	TRBV6-5	TRBJ2-7	TGTGCCAGCAGGCCCGGGACTAGCCGCGAGCAGTACTTC	CASRPGTSREQYF
many	.	TRBV2	TRBJ1-4	TGTGCCAGCGACGGTGCAACTAATGAAAAACTGTTTTTT	CASDGATNEKLFF
few	.	TRBV20-1	TRBJ2-2	TGCAGTGCTAGTCCGGGAATCACCGTCACCGGGGAGCTGTTTTTT	CSASPGITVTGELFF
many	.	TRBV7-9	TRBJ2-2	TGTGCCAGCAGCCTCAGCATAGGGGCTCGAGGCACCGGGGAGCTGTTTTTT	CASSLSIGARGTGELFF
.	.	TRBV5-5	TRBJ2-1	TGCGCCAGCAGCCAAGAAGGCGGGCAGTTGGGCAATGAGCAGTTCTTC	CASSQEGGQLGNEQFF
.	.	TRBV28	TRBJ2-5	TGTGCCAGCAGCTCCTGGACCGCTTCGGAGACCCAGTACTTC	CASSSWTASETQYF
medium-sized	.	TRBV5-5	TRBJ1-1	TGTGCCAGCAGCTTGGCGGCGAACACTGAAGCTTTCTTT	CASSLAANTEAFF
many	TRBD1	TRBV29-1	TRBJ1-1	TGCAGCGCTGGACAGGGGGGGACCTACACGAACACTGAAGCTTTCTTT	CSAGQGGTYTNTEAFF
many	.	TRBV7-2	TRBJ1-4	TGTGCCAGCAGCACAAAGGCAGGGTTCAGTGAAAAACTGTTTTTT	CASSTKAGFSEKLFF
many	.	TRBV7-2	TRBJ2-4	TGTGCCAGCAGTCCCAACAACATTCAGTACTTC	CASSPNNIQYF
.	TRBD1	TRBV20-1	TRBJ1-5	TGCAGTGTTCAGGGGGGGAATCAGCCCCAGCATTTT	CSVQGGNQPQHF
.	.	TRBV7-3	TRBJ1-1	TGTGCCAGCAGCTTCACAGGAAGCTCTGAAGCTTTCTTT	CASSFTGSSEAFF
many	TRBD1	TRBV19	TRBJ2-3	TGTGCCAGTTCCCCTACAGGACAGGGAGCAGATACGCAGTATTTT	CASSPTGQGADTQYF
many	.	TRBV5-1	TRBJ2-1	TGCGCCAGCAGCAGCCTCTTTTCCTACAATGAGCAGTTCTTC	CASSSLFSYNEQFF
many	.	TRBV10-3	TRBJ2-2	TGTGCCATCAGTGACCCCACGGCTCCGCTGAACACCGGGGAGCTGTTTTTT	CAISDPTAPLNTGELFF
many	.	TRBV4-2	TRBJ1-5	TGTGCCAGCAGCCAAGAGAGGGGGGCCGATCAGCCCCAGCATTTT	CASSQERGADQPQHF
many	.	TRBV28	TRBJ2-1	TGTGCCAGCAGCCGTAGCCGGGACAATGAGCAGTTCTTC	CASSRSRDNEQFF
.	.	TRBV3-1	TRBJ2-7	TGTGCCAGCAGCCAAGATCTCGTGAGCTCCTACGAGCAGTACTTC	CASSQDLVSSYEQYF
many	TRBD1	TRBV6-4	TRBJ2-2	TGTGCCAGCCGGACAGGGTCCGGGGAGCTGTTTTTT	CASRTGSGELFF
many	TRBD1	TRBV28	TRBJ2-7	TGTGCCAGCAGAACCGGGACAGCCTACGAGCAGTACTTC	CASRTGTAYEQYF
many	TRBD1	TRBV20-1	TRBJ2-5	TGCAGTGCTAGAGGTTTCCGACAGGGGAGTTTAGAGACCCAGTACTTC	CSARGFRQGSLETQYF
many	.	TRBV20-1	TRBJ2-1	TGCAGTGTCATAGTGCAGGGGTCGAATGAGCAGTTCTTC	CSVIVQGSNEQFF
many	.	TRBV7-7	TRBJ2-5	TGTGCTAGCAGCTTGGGGGGGCGCACAGAGACCCAGTACTTC	CASSLGGRTETQYF
many	.	TRBV5-5	TRBJ2-7	TGTGCCAGCAGCTTGGGGTTAACCTACGAGCAGTACTTC	CASSLGLTYEQYF
.	.	TRBV2	TRBJ2-3	TGTGCCAGCAGTGACAGCACAGATACGCAGTATTTT	CASSDSTDTQYF
many	TRBD2	TRBV18	TRBJ2-3	TGTGCCAGCTCACCCTCAGGCGGGGGAGGCACAGATACGCAGTATTTT	CASSPSGGGGTDTQYF
many	.	TRBV30	TRBJ1-5	TGTGCCTGGAGTCGAGGACAGACGAATCAGCCCCAGCATTTT	CAWSRGQTNQPQHF
many	TRBD1	TRBV7-2	TRBJ1-1	TGTGCCAGCAGCTTCCACAGGGGGAGAACTGAAGCTTTCTTT	CASSFHRGRTEAFF
.	.	TRBV3-1	TRBJ2-4	TGTGCCAGCAGCCAAGTGGCAGGCGGAGCCAAAAACATTCAGTACTTC	CASSQVAGGAKNIQYF